The clone carrying this T cell receptor beta chain was seen only once. The identical CDR3 is also encoded by other nucleotide sequences in the sample. Germline lookup yields CDR1 SNHLY and CDR2 FYNNEI. The V gene end was trimmed by 4 bases and the J gene end by 3 bases; junction bases not matched to a gene: 2. This CDR3 spans 14 amino acids. This entry is derived from a study of shared clonotypes between healthy human individuals. For the study at large: Three CD4 naive, three CD4 memory, two CD8 naive and one CD8 memory plate were used per donor.

It was CD45RO-negative cells, positively selected for CCR7, that made up naive CD8 cells, with terminally differentiated effector memory CD45RA+ cells excluded. Only in-frame clones appear in the TCRdb table, and some are missing; sequencing was by immunoSEQ multiplex PCR. The sample holds about 1,800,000 clones; about 95% are singletons and the top ten take 0.95% to 1.5%. V is TRBV2 and J is TRBJ2-1; 8 nucleotides line up with TRBD1. What was sequenced was naive CD8+ T cells sorted from blood. This receptor was taken from a young man in good health. CDR3: CASSVGQGYNEQFF. CDR3 in DNA: TGTGCCAGCAGTGTTGGACAGGGCTACAATGAGCAGTTCTTC.